Ten or more counts support the clone carrying this T cell receptor beta chain. Its cognate antigen is unknown. This entry belongs to a study of metastatic and nonmetastatic thyroid tumors. Points from the study as a whole: Benign nodules were reported to have significantly lower TCR beta diversity than malignant thyroid tumors, in blood and tumor.

TCRdb ran MiXCR on the PCR reads. The table has about 39,000 clones, roughly 19% seen once. All patients were untreated before thyroid surgery. V was trimmed by 3 bases and J by 7 bases, leaving 12 bases between them. This CDR3 spans 13 amino acids. Per the germline V gene, CDR1 is MNHNS and CDR2 is SASEGT. The genes are TRBV6-1 and TRBJ1-1, with D possibly being TRBD1 (6 bases). This receptor was identified in a female donor with papillary thyroid cancer or a benign thyroid nodule (not recorded which). Some clones in this sample may be carry-over from other donors' samples. Material: blood. CDR3 coding DNA: TGTGCCAGCAGTGACAAGGGGGGTAATGAAGCTTTCTTT. Translation: CASSDKGGNEAFF.